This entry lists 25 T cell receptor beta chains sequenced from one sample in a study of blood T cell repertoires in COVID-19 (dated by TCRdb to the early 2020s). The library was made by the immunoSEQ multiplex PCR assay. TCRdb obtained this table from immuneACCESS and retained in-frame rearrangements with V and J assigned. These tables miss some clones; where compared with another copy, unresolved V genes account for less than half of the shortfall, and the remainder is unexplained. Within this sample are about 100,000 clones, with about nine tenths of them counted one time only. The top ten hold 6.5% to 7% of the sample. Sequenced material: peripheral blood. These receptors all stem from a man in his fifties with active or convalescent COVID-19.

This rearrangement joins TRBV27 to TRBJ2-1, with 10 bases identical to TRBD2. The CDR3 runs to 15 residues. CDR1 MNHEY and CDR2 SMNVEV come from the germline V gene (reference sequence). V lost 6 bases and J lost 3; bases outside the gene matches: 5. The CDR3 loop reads CASSQLAGGYNEQFF. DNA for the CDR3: TGTGCCAGCAGCCAATTAGCGGGAGGCTACAATGAGCAGTTCTTC.

The CDR3 region is CASAALYGTGPTSNQPQHF. The CDR3 nucleotides read TGTGCCAGCGCCGCTTTATATGGGACAGGGCCTACCAGCAATCAGCCCCAGCATTTT. The chain joins TRBV19 to TRBJ1-5; TRBD1 matches 9 bases. CDR1 and CDR2 (germline): LNHDA, SQIVND (reference sequence). The CDR3 runs 19 residues. J was trimmed by 1 base and V by 9 bases; bases with no gene match: 19.

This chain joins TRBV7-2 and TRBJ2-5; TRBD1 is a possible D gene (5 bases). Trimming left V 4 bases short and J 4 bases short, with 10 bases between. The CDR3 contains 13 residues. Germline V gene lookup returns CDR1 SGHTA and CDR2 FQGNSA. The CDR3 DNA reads TGTGCCAGCAGCTCGGCAGGGATAGAGACCCAGTACTTC. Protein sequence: CASSSAGIETQYF.

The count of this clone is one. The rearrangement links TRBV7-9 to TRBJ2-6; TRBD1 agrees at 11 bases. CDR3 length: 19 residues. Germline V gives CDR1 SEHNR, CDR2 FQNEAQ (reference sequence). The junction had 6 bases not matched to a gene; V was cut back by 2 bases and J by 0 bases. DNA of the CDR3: TGTGCCAGCAGCTTAATCGGGACAGGGGGTTACTCTGGGGCCAACGTCCTGACTTTC. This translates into CASSLIGTGGYSGANVLTF.

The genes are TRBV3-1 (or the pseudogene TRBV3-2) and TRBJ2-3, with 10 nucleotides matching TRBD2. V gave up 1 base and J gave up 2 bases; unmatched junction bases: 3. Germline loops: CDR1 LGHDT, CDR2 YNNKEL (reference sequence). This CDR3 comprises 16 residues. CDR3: CASSQGGLAFTDTQYF. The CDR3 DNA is TGTGCCAGCAGCCAAGGGGGACTAGCGTTCACAGATACGCAGTATTTT.

The CDR3 DNA follows: TGCGCCAGCGGGGCCACCCTCAGTCAGCCCCAGCATTTT. Encoded protein: CASGATLSQPQHF. This chain uses TRBV4-1 with TRBJ1-5, with D possibly matching TRBD1 (5 bases). Deletions cut 8 bases from V and 6 bases from J, with 14 bases between. The length of the CDR3 is 13 residues. Germline CDR1 and CDR2: MGHRA and YSYEKL.

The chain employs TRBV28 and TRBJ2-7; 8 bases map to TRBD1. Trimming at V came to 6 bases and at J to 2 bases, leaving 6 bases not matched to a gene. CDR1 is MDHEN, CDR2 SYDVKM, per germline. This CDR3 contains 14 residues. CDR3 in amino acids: CASSPGGQTYEQYF. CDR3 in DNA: TGTGCCAGCAGCCCAGGGGGCCAAACCTACGAGCAGTACTTC.

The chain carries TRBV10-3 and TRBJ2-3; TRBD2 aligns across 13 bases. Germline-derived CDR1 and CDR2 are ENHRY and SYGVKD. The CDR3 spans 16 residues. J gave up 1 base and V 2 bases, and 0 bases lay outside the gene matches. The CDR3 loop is CAISETSGGGTDTQYF. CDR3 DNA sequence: TGTGCCATCAGTGAGACTAGCGGGGGGGGCACAGATACGCAGTATTTT.

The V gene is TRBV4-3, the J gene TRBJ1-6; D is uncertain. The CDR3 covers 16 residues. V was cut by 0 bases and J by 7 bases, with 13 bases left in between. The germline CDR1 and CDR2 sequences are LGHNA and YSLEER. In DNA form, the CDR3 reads TGCGCCAGCAGCCAAGATTTATCTATCTGGAATTCACCCCTCCACTTT. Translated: CASSQDLSIWNSPLHF.

The CDR3 DNA is TGTGCCACCAGCATCTTCCTAGCGGGCGAAGAGACCCAGTACTTC. Its translation: CATSIFLAGEETQYF. The rearrangement uses TRBV15 and TRBJ2-5, with 8 bases aligning to TRBD2. Losses at the gene ends were 4 bases for V and 3 bases for J; bases not matched to a gene: 7. Germline CDR1 reads LNHNV; CDR2 reads YYDKDF (reference sequence). The CDR3 is 15 residues long.

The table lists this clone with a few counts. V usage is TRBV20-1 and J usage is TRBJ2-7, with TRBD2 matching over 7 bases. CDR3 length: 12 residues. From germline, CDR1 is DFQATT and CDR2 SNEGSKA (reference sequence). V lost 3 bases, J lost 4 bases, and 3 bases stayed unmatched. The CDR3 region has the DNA TGCAGTGCTAGTGCTAGCGGATACGAGCAGTACTTC. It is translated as CSASASGYEQYF.

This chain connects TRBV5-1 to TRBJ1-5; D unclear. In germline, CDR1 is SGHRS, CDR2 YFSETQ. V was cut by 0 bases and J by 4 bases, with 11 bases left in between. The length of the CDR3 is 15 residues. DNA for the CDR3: TGCGCCAGCAGCTTGGTCGGCGGTAAAAATCAGCCCCAGCATTTT. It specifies CASSLVGGKNQPQHF.

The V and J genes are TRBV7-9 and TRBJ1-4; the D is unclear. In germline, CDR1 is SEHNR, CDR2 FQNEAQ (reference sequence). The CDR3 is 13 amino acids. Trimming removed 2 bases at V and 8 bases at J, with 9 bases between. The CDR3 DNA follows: TGTGCCAGCAGCTTACGGGAGGACGAAAAACTGTTTTTT. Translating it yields CASSLREDEKLFF.

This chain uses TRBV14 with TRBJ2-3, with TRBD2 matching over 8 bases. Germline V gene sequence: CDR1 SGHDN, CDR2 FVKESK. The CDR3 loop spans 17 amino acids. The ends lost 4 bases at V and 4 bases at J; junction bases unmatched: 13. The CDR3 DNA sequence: TGTGCCAGCAGCCGAAGGGATGCCGGGACTAGGGCAGATACGCAGTATTTT. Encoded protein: CASSRRDAGTRADTQYF. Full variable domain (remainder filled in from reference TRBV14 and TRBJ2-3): EAGVTQFPSHSVIEKGQTVTLRCDPISGHDNLYWYRRVMGKEIKFLLHFVKESKQDESGMPNNRFLAERTGGTYSTLKVQPAELEDSGVYFCASSRRDAGTRADTQYFGPGTRLTVL.

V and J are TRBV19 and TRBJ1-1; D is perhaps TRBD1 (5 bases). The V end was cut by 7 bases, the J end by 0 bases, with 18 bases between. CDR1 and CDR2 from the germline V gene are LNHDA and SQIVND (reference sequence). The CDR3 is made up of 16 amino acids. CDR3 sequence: CASTPGVGTMNTEAFF. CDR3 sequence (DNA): TGTGCCAGTACCCCGGGGGTAGGTACCATGAACACTGAAGCTTTCTTT. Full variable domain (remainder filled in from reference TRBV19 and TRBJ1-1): DGGITQSPKYLFRKEGQNVTLSCEQNLNHDAMYWYRQDPGQGLRLIYYSQIVNDFQKGDIAEGYSVSREKKESFPLTVTSAQKNPTAFYLCASTPGVGTMNTEAFFGQGTRLTVV.

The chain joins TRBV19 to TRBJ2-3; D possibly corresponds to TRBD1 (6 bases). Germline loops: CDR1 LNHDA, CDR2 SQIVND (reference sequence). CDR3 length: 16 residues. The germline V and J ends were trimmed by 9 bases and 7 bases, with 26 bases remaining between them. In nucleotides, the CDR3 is TGTGCCAGCACGCACCGGGACACCCGTTCATTGTATACGCAGTATTTT. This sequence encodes CASTHRDTRSLYTQYF.

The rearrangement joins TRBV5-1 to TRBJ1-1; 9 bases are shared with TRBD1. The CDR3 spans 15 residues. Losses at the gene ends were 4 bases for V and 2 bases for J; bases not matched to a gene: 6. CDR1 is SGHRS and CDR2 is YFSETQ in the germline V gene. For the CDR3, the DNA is TGCGCCAGCAGCGGACGACAGGGGGATAACACTGAAGCTTTCTTT. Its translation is CASSGRQGDNTEAFF.

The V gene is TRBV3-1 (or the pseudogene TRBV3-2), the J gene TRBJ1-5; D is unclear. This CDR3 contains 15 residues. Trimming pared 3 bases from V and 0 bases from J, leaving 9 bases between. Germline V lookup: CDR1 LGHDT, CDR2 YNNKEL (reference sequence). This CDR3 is CASSQAGFSNQPQHF. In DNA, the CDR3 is TGTGCCAGCAGCCAGGCGGGATTTAGCAATCAGCCCCAGCATTTT.

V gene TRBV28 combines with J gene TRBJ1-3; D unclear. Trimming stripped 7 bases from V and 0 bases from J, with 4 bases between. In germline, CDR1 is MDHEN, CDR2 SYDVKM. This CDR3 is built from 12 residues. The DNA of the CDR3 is TGTGCCAGCACCAGCTCTGGAAACACCATATATTTT. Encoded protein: CASTSSGNTIYF.

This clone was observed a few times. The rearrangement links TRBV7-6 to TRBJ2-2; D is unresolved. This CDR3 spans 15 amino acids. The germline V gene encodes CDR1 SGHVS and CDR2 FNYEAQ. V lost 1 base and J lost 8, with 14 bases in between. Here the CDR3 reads CASSLGGTRLGELFF. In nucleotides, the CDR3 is TGTGCCAGCAGCTTAGGAGGAACGAGATTGGGGGAGCTGTTTTTT.

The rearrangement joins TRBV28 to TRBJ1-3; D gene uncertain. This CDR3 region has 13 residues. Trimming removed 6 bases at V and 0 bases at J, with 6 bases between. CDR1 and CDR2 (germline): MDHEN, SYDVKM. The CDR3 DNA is TGTGCCAGCAGAATATCCTCTGGAAACACCATATATTTT. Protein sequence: CASRISSGNTIYF.

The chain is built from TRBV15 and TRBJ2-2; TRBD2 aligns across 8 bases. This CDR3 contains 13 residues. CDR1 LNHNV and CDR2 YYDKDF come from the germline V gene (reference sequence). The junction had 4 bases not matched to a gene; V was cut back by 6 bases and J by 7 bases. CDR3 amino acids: CATSGGGSGELFF. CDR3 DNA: TGTGCCACCAGTGGCGGGGGGAGCGGGGAGCTGTTTTTT.

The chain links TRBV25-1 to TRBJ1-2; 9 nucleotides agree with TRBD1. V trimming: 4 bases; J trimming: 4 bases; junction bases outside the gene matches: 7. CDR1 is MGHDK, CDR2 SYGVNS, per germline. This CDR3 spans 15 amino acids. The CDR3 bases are TGTGCCAGCAGTGCACAGGGGGCGCTTAGCTATGGCTACACCTTC. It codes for CASSAQGALSYGYTF.

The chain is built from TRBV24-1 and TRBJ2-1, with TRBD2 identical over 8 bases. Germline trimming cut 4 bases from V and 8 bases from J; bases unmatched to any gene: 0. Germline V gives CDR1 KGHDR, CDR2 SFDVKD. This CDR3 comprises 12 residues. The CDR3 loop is CATSDGRDEQFF. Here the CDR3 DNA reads TGTGCCACCAGTGACGGGAGGGATGAGCAGTTCTTC.

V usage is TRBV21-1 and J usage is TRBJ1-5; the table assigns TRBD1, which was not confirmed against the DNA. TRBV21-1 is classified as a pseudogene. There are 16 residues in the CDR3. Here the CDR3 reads CASLGQGSGSNQPQHF. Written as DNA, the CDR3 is TGTGCCAGCCTGGGACAGGGTTCGGGTAGCAATCAGCCCCAGCATTTT.